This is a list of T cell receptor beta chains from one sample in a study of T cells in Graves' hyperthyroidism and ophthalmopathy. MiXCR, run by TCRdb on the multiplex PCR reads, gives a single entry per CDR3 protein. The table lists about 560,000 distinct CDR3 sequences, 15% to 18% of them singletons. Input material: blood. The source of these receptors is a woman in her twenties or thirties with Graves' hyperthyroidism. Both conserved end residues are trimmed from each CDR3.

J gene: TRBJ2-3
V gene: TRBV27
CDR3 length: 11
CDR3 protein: ASSPYSTDTQY

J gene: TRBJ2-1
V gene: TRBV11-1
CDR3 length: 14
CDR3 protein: ASSALGAASYNEQF

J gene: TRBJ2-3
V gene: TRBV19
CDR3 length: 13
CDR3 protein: ASSPWTDGTDTQY

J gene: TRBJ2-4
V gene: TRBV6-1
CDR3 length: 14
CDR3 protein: ASSPDRGHDKNIQY

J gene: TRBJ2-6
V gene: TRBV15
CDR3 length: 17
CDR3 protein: ATSTRGSKAPSGANVLT

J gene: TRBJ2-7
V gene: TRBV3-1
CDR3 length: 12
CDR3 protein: ASSLGGGPREQY

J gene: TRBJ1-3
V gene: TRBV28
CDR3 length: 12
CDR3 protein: ASSRNPQGNTIY

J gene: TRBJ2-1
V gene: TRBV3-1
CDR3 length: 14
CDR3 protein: ASSQAAGVRYNEQF

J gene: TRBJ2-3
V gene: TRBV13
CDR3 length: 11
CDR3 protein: ASSPYGGDTQY

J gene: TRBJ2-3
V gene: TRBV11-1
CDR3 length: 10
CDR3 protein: ASSSGLSGQY

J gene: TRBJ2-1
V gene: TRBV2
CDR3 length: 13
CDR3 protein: ASKGASAGGIERF

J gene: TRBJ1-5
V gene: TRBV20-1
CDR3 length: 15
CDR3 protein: SARDNLDRGGEQPQH

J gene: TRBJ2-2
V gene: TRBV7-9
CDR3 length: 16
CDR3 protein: ASSPHLQGESRTGELF

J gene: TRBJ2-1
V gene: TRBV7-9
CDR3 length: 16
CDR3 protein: ASSSWTSGSRPYNEQF

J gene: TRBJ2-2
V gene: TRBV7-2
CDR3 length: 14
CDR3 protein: ASSHLGLAGPNELF

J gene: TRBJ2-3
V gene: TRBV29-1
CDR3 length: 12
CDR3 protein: SVTGTTPADTQY

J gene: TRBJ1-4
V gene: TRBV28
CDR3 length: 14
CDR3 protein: ASSPPQGVPNEKLF

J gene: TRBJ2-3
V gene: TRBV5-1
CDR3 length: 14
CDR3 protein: ASSLWETGSADTQY

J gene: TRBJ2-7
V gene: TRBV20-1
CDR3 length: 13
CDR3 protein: SARDSGTGAYEQY

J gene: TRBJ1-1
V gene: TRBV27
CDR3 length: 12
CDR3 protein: ASSRDRVATEAF

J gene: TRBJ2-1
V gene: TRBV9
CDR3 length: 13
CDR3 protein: ASSVTSGAYNEQF

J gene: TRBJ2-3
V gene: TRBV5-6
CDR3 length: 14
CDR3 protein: ASSLEASGYTDTQY

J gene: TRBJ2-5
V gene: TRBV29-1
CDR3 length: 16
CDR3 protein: SVDLGGTSGRGAETQY

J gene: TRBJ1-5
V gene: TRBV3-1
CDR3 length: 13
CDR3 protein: ASSSGVGGNQPQH

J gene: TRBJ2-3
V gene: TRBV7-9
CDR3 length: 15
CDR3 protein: ASSFGGAGARADTQY

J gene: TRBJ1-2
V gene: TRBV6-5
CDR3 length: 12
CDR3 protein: ASSYSWQNYGYT

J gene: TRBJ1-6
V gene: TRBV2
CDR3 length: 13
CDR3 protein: ASSVTDSYNSPLH

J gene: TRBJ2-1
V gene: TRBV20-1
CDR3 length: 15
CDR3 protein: SARGGGAGQGRNEQF

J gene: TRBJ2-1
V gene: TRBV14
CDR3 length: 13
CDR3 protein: ASSQGRGIYNEQF

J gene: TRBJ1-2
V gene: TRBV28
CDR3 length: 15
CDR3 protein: ASSFPGQGFAGYGYT

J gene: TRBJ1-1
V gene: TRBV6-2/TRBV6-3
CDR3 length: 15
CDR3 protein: ASSYPGQFVMNTEAF

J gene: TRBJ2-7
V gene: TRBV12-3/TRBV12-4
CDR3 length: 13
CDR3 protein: ASTQAAGTTYEQY

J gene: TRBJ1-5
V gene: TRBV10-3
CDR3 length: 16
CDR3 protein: ATNPLPTGIGSNQPQH

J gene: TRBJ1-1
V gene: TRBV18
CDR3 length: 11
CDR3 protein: ASSRVGYTEAF

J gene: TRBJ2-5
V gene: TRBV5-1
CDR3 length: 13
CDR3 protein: ASSLAPGLEETQY

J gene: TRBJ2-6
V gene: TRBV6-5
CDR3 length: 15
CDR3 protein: ASSYAGGYSGANVLT

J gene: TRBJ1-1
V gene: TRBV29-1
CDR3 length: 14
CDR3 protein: SVDVQDLYGNTEAF

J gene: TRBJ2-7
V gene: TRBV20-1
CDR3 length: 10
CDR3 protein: SARDRLYEQY

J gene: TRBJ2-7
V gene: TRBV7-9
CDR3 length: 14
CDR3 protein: ASSGPGQASSYEQY

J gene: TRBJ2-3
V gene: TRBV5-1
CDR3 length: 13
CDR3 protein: ASSLAGTYTDTQY

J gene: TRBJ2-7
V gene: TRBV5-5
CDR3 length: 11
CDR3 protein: ASSPGNTYEQY

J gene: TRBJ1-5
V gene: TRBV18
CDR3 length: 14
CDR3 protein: TSSPQRVRSNQPQH